This TCR beta chain was sequenced for a study of early stage breast cancer tumors. On the study more broadly: Around 10-fold was the mean read coverage per sample.

Study-level findings and limits: Unsorted bulk genomic DNA sequencing lacked pairing and functional marker data. Enriched TCRB sequences shared across patients were mostly commonly generated sequences.

Generated by immunoSEQ multiplex PCR, the TCRdb table keeps only in-frame clones and is missing some. The table records roughly 20,000 clones, around 82% of them present only once. J gave up 5 bases and V 4 bases, and 14 bases lay outside the gene matches. The CDR3 totals 17 residues. To note about this clone: Its cognate antigen is unknown.

The rearrangement joins TRBV23-1 to TRBJ2-1, with TRBD1 matching over 7 bases. TRBV23-1 has ORF status, its function being uncertain. The clonotype was recovered from a person aged 70 to 85 with breast cancer. The sample was blood. CDR3 sequence (DNA): TGCGCCAGCAGTCGGAGTCCGGACAGGTTGGCGAACAATGAGCAGTTCTTC. Its translation: CASSRSPDRLANNEQFF.